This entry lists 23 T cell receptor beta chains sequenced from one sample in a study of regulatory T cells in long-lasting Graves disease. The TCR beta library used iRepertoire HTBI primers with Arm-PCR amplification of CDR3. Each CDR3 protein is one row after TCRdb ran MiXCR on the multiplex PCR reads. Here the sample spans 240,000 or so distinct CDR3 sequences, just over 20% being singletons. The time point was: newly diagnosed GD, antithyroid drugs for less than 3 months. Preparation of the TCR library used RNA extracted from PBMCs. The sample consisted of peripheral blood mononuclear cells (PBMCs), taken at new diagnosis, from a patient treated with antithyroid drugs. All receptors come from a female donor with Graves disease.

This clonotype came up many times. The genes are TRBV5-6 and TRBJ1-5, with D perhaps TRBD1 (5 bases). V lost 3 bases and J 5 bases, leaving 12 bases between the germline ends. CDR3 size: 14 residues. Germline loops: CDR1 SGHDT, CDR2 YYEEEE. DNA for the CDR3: TGTGCCAGCAGCTCAACCGGGGGGGATCAGCCCCAGCATTTT. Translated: CASSSTGGDQPQHF.

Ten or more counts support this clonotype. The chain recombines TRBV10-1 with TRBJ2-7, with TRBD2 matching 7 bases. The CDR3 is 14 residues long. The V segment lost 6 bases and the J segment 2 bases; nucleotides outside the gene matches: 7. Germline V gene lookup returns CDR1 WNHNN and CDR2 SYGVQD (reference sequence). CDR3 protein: CASSQSGVAYEQYF. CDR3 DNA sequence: TGCGCCAGCAGCCAAAGCGGGGTAGCCTACGAGCAGTACTTC.

CDR3 sequence (DNA): TGCGCCAGCAGCCATGCTAGCGGGAGAGCCCTCGGGTCCAATGAGCAGTTCTTC. Translated: CASSHASGRALGSNEQFF. The J gene is TRBJ2-1, the V gene TRBV4-1; TRBD2 aligns across 10 bases. Germline V gene data show CDR1 as MGHRA and CDR2 as YSYEKL. V gave up 3 bases and J gave up 6 bases; unmatched junction bases: 14. The CDR3 sequence is 18 residues long.

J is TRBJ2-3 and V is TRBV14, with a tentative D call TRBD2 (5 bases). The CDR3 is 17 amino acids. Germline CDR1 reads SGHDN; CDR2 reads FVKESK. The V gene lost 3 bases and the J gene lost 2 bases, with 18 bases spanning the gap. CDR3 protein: CASSQMTLGFYTDTQYF. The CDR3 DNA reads TGTGCCAGCAGCCAGATGACACTAGGGTTCTACACAGATACGCAGTATTTT.

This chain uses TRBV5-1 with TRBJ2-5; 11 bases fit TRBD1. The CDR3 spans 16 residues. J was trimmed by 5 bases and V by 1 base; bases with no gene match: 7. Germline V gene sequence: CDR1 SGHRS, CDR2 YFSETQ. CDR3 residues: CASSLSRTGGRETQYF. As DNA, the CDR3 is TGCGCCAGCAGCTTGTCCCGGACAGGGGGCCGGGAGACCCAGTACTTC.

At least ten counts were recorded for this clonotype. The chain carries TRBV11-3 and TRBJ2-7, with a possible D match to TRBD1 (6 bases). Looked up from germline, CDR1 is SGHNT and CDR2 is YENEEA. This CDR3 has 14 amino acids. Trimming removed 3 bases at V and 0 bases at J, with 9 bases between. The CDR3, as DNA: TGTGCCAGCAGCTTGGACAGTTTCTCCTACGAGCAGTACTTC. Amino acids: CASSLDSFSYEQYF.

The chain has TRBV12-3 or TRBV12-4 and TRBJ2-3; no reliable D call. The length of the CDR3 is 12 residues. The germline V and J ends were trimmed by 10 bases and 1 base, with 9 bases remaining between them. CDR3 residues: CATSRGTDTQYF. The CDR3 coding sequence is TGTGCCACCAGCCGGGGCACAGATACGCAGTATTTT.

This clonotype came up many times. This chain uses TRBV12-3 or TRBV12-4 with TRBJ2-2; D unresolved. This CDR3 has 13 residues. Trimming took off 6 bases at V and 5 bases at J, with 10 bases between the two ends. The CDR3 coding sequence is TGTGCCAGCAGCTTTTTGGGGACCGGGGAGCTGTTTTTT. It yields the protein CASSFLGTGELFF.

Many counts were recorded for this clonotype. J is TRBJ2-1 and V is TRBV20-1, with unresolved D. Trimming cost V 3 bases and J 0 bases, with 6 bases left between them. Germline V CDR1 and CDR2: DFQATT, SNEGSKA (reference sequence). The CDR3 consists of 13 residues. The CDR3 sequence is CSASGNSYNEQFF. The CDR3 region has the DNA TGCAGTGCTAGTGGCAACTCCTACAATGAGCAGTTCTTC.

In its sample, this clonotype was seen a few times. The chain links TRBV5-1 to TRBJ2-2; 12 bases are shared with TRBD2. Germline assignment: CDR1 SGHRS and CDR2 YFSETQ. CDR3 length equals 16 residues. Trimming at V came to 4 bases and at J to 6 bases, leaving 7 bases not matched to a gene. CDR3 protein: CASSLTTSGRSGELFF. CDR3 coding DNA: TGCGCCAGCAGCCTCACTACTAGCGGGAGGTCCGGGGAGCTGTTTTTT.

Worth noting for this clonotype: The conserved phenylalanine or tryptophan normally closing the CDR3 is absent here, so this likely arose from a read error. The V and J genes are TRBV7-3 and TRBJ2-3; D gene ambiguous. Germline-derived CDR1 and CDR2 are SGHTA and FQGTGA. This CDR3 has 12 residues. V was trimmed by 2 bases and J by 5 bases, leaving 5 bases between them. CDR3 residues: CASSLVGDTQYL. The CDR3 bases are TGTGCCAGCAGCTTAGTCGGAGATACGCAGTATCTT.

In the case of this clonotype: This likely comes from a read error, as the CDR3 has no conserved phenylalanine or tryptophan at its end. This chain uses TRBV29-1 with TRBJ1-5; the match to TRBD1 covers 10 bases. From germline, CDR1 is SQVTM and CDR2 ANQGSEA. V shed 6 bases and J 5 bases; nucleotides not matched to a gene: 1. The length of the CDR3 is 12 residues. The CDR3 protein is CSVGQGDQPQHS. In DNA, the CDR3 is TGCAGCGTCGGACAGGGGGATCAGCCCCAGCATTCT.

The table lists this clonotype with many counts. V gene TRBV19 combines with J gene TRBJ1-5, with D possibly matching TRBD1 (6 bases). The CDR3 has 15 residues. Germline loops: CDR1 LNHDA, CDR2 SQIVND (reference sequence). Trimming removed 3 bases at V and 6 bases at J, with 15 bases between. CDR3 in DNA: TGTGCCAGTAGTATTTCCGGGACAATGGGTCAGCCCCAGCATTTT. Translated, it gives CASSISGTMGQPQHF. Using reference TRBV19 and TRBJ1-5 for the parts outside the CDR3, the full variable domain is DGGITQSPKYLFRKEGQNVTLSCEQNLNHDAMYWYRQDPGQGLRLIYYSQIVNDFQKGDIAEGYSVSREKKESFPLTVTSAQKNPTAFYLCASSISGTMGQPQHFGDGTRLSIL.

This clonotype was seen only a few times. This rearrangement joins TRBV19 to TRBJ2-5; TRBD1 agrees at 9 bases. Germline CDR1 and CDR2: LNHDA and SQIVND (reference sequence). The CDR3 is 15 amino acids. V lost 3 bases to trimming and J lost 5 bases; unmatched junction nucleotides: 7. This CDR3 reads CASSIGQGLGETQYF. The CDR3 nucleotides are TGTGCCAGTAGTATCGGACAGGGGTTGGGGGAGACCCAGTACTTC.

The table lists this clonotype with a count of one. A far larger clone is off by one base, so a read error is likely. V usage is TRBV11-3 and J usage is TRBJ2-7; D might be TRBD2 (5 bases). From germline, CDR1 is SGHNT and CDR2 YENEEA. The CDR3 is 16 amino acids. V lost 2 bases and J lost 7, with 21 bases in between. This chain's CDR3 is CASSLRRSRTHGEQYF. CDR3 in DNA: TGTGCCAGCAGCTTACGACGGAGCAGGACTCATGGGGAGCAGTACTTC.

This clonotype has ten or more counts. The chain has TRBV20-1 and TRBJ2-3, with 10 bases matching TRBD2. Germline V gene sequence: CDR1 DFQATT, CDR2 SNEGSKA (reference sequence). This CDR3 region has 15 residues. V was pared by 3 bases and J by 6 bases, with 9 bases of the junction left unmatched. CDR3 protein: CSASPRTSGADTQYF. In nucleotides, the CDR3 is TGCAGTGCTAGTCCCCGGACTAGCGGTGCGGATACGCAGTATTTT.

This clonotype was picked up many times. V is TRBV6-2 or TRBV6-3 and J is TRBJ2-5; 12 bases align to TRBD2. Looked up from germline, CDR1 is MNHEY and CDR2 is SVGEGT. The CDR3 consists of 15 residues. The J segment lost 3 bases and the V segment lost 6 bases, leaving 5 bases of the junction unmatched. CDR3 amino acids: CASSQRLAGEETQYF. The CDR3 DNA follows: TGTGCCAGCAGCCAACGACTAGCGGGGGAAGAGACCCAGTACTTC.

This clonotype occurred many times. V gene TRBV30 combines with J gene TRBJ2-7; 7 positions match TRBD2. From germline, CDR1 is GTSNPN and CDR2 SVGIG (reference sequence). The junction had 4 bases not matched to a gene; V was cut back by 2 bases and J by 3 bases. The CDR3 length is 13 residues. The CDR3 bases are TGTGCCTGGAGTCTAAAGCGGGACTACGAGCAGTACTTC. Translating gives CAWSLKRDYEQYF.

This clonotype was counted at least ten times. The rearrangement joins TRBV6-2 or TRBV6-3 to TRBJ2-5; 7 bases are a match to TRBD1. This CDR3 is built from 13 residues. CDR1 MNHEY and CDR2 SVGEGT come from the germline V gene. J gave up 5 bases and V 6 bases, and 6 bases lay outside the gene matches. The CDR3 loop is CASRLQGWETQYF. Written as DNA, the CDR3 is TGTGCCAGCAGACTACAGGGGTGGGAGACCCAGTACTTC.

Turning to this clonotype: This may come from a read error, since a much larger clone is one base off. The CDR3 is CASSESFSYGCTF. The CDR3, as DNA: TGTGCCAGCAGTGAAAGCTTTAGCTATGGCTGCACCTTC. The V gene is TRBV6-1, the J gene TRBJ1-2; no reliable D call. Germline V gene lookup returns CDR1 MNHNS and CDR2 SASEGT. The CDR3 runs 13 residues.

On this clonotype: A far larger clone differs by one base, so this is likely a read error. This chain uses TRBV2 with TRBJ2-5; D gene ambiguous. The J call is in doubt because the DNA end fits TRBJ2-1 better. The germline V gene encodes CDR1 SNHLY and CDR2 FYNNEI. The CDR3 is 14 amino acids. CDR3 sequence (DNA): TGTGCCAGCAGTGGATCCGGAACCTACAGTGAGCAGTTCTTC. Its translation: CASSGSGTYSEQFF.

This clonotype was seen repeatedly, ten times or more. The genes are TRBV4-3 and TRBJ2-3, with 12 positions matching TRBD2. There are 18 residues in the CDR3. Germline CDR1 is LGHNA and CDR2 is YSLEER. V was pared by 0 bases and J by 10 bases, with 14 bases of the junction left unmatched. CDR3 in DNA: TGCGCCAGCAGCCAAGAATCCGCGGCTAGCGGGAGGGCCGCGGCGCAGTATTTT. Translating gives CASSQESAASGRAAAQYF.

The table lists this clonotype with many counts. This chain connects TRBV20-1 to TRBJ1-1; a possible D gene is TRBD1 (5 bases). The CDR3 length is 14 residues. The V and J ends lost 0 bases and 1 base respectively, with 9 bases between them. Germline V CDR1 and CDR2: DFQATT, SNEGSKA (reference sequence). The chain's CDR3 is CSARDRQGNTEAFF. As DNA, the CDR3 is TGCAGTGCTAGAGATCGGCAGGGGAACACTGAAGCTTTCTTT.